This T cell receptor (beta chain) was identified during a study of T-cell reconstitution after alpha-beta-depleted transplantation in children. Study-wide points: By one year post-transplant, T-cell counts and diversity largely arose from T cells that were newly produced. Expanded clones from the graft, numbering several hundred, reportedly supplied alpha-beta T cells about two months after transplant. Day-60 TCRbeta diversity that was high in some patients was derived from surviving recipient T cells and thymic progenitors.

Trimming stripped 5 bases from V and 4 bases from J, with 18 bases between. The CDR3 totals 16 residues. Germline V lookup: CDR1 KGHSH, CDR2 LQKENI. Worth noting for this clonotype: Its target is unknown.

Unique molecular identifiers were incorporated into the prepared TCRbeta library. MiXCR, applied by TCRdb to the PCR reads, yields one record per CDR3 protein. Among about 210,000 distinct CDR3 sequences, approximately 17% were seen once, and the ten largest hold 35% to 50%. The gene calls are TRBV18 and TRBJ2-1; possibly TRBD2 for D (6 bases). The material sequenced was PBMCs, mostly from graft donor cells, taken 360 days after TCRalphabeta/CD19-depleted stem cell transplant. The clonotype was recovered from a male patient aged 2-15 years who had a stem cell transplant for acute lymphoblastic leukemia, so the T cells may come from the graft donor. This CDR3 is CASSRLLRGMYNEQFF. CDR3 nucleotide sequence: TGTGCCAGCTCAAGGTTATTGCGGGGTATGTACAATGAGCAGTTCTTC.